This T cell receptor (beta chain) stems from a study of cytomegalovirus exposure and HLA in healthy donors. Study-wide results and caveats: After further analysis at a later stage, 16,951 TCR beta sequences were associated with HLA alleles at 0.05 false discovery rate.

V lost 0 bases to trimming and J lost 3 bases; unmatched junction nucleotides: 1. CDR3 length: 15 amino acids. The germline V gene has CDR1 LGHNA and CDR2 YNFKEQ. This clone was observed a few times. Antigen: not known. 13 Jbeta primers and 60 Vbeta primers were used for the PCR. Sequenced by immunoSEQ multiplex PCR; TCRdb stores in-frame clones only, minus some. The table lists about 140,000 clones, less than 80% of them singletons. The genes are TRBV4-2 and TRBJ2-2; TRBD1 aligns across 7 bases. This receptor was obtained from a woman in her forties or fifties in good health and CMV-seropositive. The sample consisted of PBMCs. This CDR3 is CASSQETGYTGELFF. The CDR3 DNA is TGTGCCAGCAGCCAAGAGACAGGGTACACCGGGGAGCTGTTTTTT.